Below are 29 T cell receptor beta chains sequenced from a single sample in a study of T cell changes during pregnancy in multiple sclerosis (dated by TCRdb to the late 2010s). The method was the immunoSEQ multiplex PCR assay. The clones in this table, taken by TCRdb from immuneACCESS, are in-frame only. Not every clone is retained; where verified, under half of the shortfall comes from an unresolved V gene, and the cause of the rest is unknown. Across this sample there are fewer than 45,000 clones, with 94% seen only once. The ten top clones hold about 8% of the sample. The sequences come from CD8+ T cells from peripheral blood mononuclear cells, collected in the third trimester of pregnancy. The receptors derive from a female donor with multiple sclerosis, enrolled in a pregnancy study.

The chain joins TRBV2 to TRBJ2-3, with 9 bases that match TRBD1. The CDR3 spans 13 residues. The germline V gene has CDR1 SNHLY and CDR2 FYNNEI. The trim removed 9 bases at V and 2 bases at J, leaving 3 bases unmatched. This CDR3 is CASDRGATDTQYF. CDR3 nucleotide sequence: TGTGCCAGTGACAGGGGGGCCACAGATACGCAGTATTTT.

The V call is TRBV15, the J call TRBJ1-4; 8 positions match TRBD1. J was trimmed by 4 bases and V by 1 base; bases with no gene match: 5. Germline V lookup: CDR1 LNHNV, CDR2 YYDKDF (reference sequence). This CDR3 is 16 amino acids long. In nucleotides, the CDR3 is TGTGCCACCAGCAGAGGGACAGGACAGGGTAATGAAAAACTGTTTTTT. As protein: CATSRGTGQGNEKLFF.

J is TRBJ2-7 and V is TRBV29-1; unclear D gene. V was clipped by 0 bases and J by 4 bases, with 10 bases between them. The germline CDR1 and CDR2 sequences are SQVTM and ANQGSEA. The CDR3 contains 13 residues. CDR3 DNA: TGCAGCGTTGAAGAACGGAGCCCTTACGAGCAGTACTTC. This gives the protein CSVEERSPYEQYF.

The V gene is TRBV9, the J gene TRBJ2-1; D may be TRBD1 (5 bases). This CDR3 region has 15 residues. Trimming pared 0 bases from V and 2 bases from J, leaving 9 bases between. Germline assignment: CDR1 SGDLS and CDR2 YYNGEE. This CDR3 reads CASSVDRRPYNEQFF. DNA of the CDR3: TGTGCCAGCAGCGTAGACAGGCGTCCCTACAATGAGCAGTTCTTC.

This sequence joins TRBV11-2 and TRBJ1-4, with D uncertain. V was clipped by 4 bases and J by 5 bases, with 14 bases between them. Germline values: CDR1 SGHAT, CDR2 FQNNGV. The CDR3 spans 15 residues. The CDR3 here is CASSSSAFGNEKLFF. CDR3 in DNA: TGTGCCAGCAGCTCGAGCGCTTTTGGGAATGAAAAACTGTTTTTT.

This chain joins TRBV27 and TRBJ2-1; D is unresolved. Germline assignment: CDR1 MNHEY and CDR2 SMNVEV (reference sequence). V lost 2 bases and J lost 0, with 8 bases in between. The CDR3 runs 15 residues. DNA for the CDR3: TGTGCCAGCAGTTTAATCTCTAGCTCCTACAATGAGCAGTTCTTC. This sequence encodes CASSLISSSYNEQFF.

The V call is TRBV9, the J call TRBJ1-2, with D possibly matching TRBD1 (5 bases). CDR3 length: 14 amino acids. V was trimmed by 7 bases and J by 0 bases, leaving 13 bases between them. Germline lookup yields CDR1 SGDLS and CDR2 YYNGEE. The CDR3 DNA reads TGTGCCAGCCGGGGGGGAGGATCTAACTATGGCTACACCTTC. Amino acid sequence: CASRGGGSNYGYTF.

The chain has TRBV9 and TRBJ2-3; D unresolved. V gave up 3 bases and J gave up 6 bases, with 8 bases separating them. CDR3 size: 12 residues. The germline gives CDR1 SGDLS, CDR2 YYNGEE. The CDR3 DNA reads TGTGCCAGCAGCGGCCGCCGGGATACGCAGTATTTT. It specifies CASSGRRDTQYF.

DNA for the CDR3: TGTGCCAGCAGCGACAGTTCCTCTAGGGATGAGCAGTTCTTC. It translates to CASSDSSSRDEQFF. V gene TRBV27 combines with J gene TRBJ2-1, with D possibly matching TRBD1 (5 bases). Trimming shortened V by 6 bases and J by 8 bases, and 17 bases separated the two germline ends. The CDR3 runs to 14 residues. Germline-derived CDR1 and CDR2 are MNHEY and SMNVEV (reference sequence).

The DNA for the CDR3 is TGTGCCAGCAGCTCCTCAACTAGCGGGGGGACAGTAGCTAACTATGGCTACACCTTC. This translates into CASSSSTSGGTVANYGYTF. The chain has TRBV7-9 and TRBJ1-2, with 7 nucleotides matching TRBD1. Germline CDR1 SEHNR, CDR2 FQNEAQ (reference sequence). V dropped 4 bases and J dropped 0; count of bases not matched to a gene: 17. The CDR3 extends over 19 amino acids.

This chain connects TRBV27 to TRBJ2-7, with 8 bases fitting TRBD2. The V gene's germline CDR1 is MNHEY and CDR2 SMNVEV (reference sequence). This CDR3 comprises 16 residues. The V segment lost 5 bases and the J segment 2 bases; nucleotides outside the gene matches: 11. The CDR3 sequence is CASSPLTTSGTYEQYF. DNA for the CDR3: TGTGCCAGCAGTCCCTTGACCACTAGCGGAACCTACGAGCAGTACTTC.

This clone was seen once. The genes are TRBV28 and TRBJ1-2; possibly TRBD1 for D (5 bases). This CDR3 contains 11 residues. CDR1 and CDR2 from the germline V gene are MDHEN and SYDVKM. V was cut by 9 bases and J by 4 bases, with 9 bases left in between. DNA for the CDR3: TGTGCCAGTGGGGCAGCCTATGGCTACACCTTC. Its translation: CASGAAYGYTF.

The genes are TRBV5-6 and TRBJ2-7, with 8 bases fitting TRBD1. V was clipped by 0 bases and J by 6 bases; unmatched bases: 5. Germline V gene sequence: CDR1 SGHDT, CDR2 YYEEEE. The CDR3 length is 14 residues. The CDR3 DNA follows: TGTGCCAGCAGCTTGGACATGGACAGGGCCGAGCAGTACTTC. Protein sequence: CASSLDMDRAEQYF.

In this sample, this clone turned up once. The genes are TRBV6-6 and TRBJ2-1, with TRBD2 matching 12 bases. Germline V gives CDR1 MNHNY, CDR2 SVGAGI (reference sequence). The CDR3 is made up of 16 amino acids. The ends lost 2 bases at V and 8 bases at J; junction bases unmatched: 7. CDR3 in DNA: TGTGCCAGCAGTTACACTAGCGGGAGGCGGGTGTATGAGCAGTTCTTC. Its translation: CASSYTSGRRVYEQFF.

This chain links TRBV7-3 with TRBJ2-1; 7 nucleotides line up with TRBD2. Looked up from germline, CDR1 is SGHTA and CDR2 is FQGTGA. CDR3 length: 15 residues. Losses at the gene ends were 1 base for V and 4 bases for J; bases not matched to a gene: 4. DNA for the CDR3: TGTGCCAGCAGCTTAAGCCTAGCGGATTACAATGAGCAGTTCTTC. Translation: CASSLSLADYNEQFF.

This clone was seen once. The chain has TRBV19 and TRBJ2-7; TRBD2 might be the D (6 bases). Trimming took 6 bases from V and 1 from J, leaving 13 bases between them. CDR1 LNHDA and CDR2 SQIVND come from the germline V gene (reference sequence). This CDR3 is built from 14 residues. The CDR3 here is CASRETSLSYEQYF. CDR3 coding DNA: TGTGCCAGTAGGGAGACTAGTTTGTCCTACGAGCAGTACTTC.

In nucleotides, the CDR3 is TGTGCCAGCAGTTTTGGCGGTGGCACCGGGGAGCTGTTTTTT. Its protein product is CASSFGGGTGELFF. This chain links TRBV27 with TRBJ2-2; D is unresolved. The V gene's germline CDR1 is MNHEY and CDR2 SMNVEV (reference sequence). V was pared by 3 bases and J by 4 bases, with 9 bases between. The CDR3 is 14 amino acids.

The chain is built from TRBV11-2 and TRBJ2-3, with 9 bases fitting TRBD1. CDR1 and CDR2 (germline): SGHAT, FQNNGV. This CDR3 has 15 amino acids. The V and J ends lost 5 bases and 5 bases, in that order; junction bases with no gene match: 8. CDR3 region: CASSLTGGWLDTQYF. DNA for the CDR3: TGTGCCAGCAGCCTAACAGGGGGCTGGTTAGATACGCAGTATTTT. Combining the CDR3 with reference TRBV11-2 and TRBJ2-3 gives the whole variable domain EAGVAQSPRYKIIEKRQSVAFWCNPISGHATLYWYQQILGQGPKLLIQFQNNGVVDDSQLPKDRFSAERLKGVDSTLKIQPAKLEDSAVYLCASSLTGGWLDTQYFGPGTRLTVL.

This rearrangement joins TRBV7-9 to TRBJ2-5; D may be TRBD1 (6 bases). Germline CDR1 SEHNR, CDR2 FQNEAQ (reference sequence). The CDR3 is made up of 15 amino acids. With 10 bases removed from V and 1 base from J, the gap between germline ends came to 19 bases. CDR3 in amino acids: CATAHFSDSQETQYF. The CDR3 DNA reads as TGTGCCACCGCACACTTCTCGGACAGCCAAGAGACCCAGTACTTC. Using reference TRBV7-9 and TRBJ2-5 for the parts outside the CDR3, the full variable domain is DTGVSQNPRHKITKRGQNVTFRCDPISEHNRLYWYRQTLGQGPEFLTYFQNEAQLEKSRLLSDRFSAERPKGSFSTLEIQRTEQGDSAMYLCATAHFSDSQETQYFGPGTRLLVL.

About this clone itself: One end of the junction is discordant with germline, which a read error may explain. The chain links TRBV6-1 to TRBJ2-5; 9 bases align to TRBD1. The germline gives CDR1 MNHNS, CDR2 SASEGT. This CDR3 contains 16 residues. CDR3 in DNA: TGTGCCAGCAGAGAAGCACAGGGGGCACTTCAAGAGACCCAGTACTTC. Its protein product is CASREAQGALQETQYF.

V gene TRBV7-6 combines with J gene TRBJ2-7, with TRBD2 matching 12 bases. V was pared by 1 base and J by 1 base, with 8 bases of the junction left unmatched. This CDR3 is 18 amino acids long. Germline V lookup: CDR1 SGHVS, CDR2 FNYEAQ. CDR3: CASSLVPSGRGFSYEQYF. The CDR3 region has the DNA TGTGCCAGCAGCTTAGTGCCTAGCGGGAGGGGCTTTTCCTACGAGCAGTACTTC.

The chain joins TRBV19 to TRBJ1-5, with no clear D. The CDR3 extends over 12 amino acids. Germline V gives CDR1 LNHDA, CDR2 SQIVND (reference sequence). The ends were cut back, 3 bases at V and 7 bases at J, with 7 bases in the middle. CDR3 nucleotide sequence: TGTGCCAGTAGTATCAGTCTCCAGCCCCAGCATTTT. The encoded protein is CASSISLQPQHF.

This clone occurred once. The V call is TRBV4-1, the J call TRBJ2-3; 13 bases agree with TRBD2. Germline V gene lookup returns CDR1 MGHRA and CDR2 YSYEKL. The CDR3 spans 17 residues. Trimming at V came to 4 bases and at J to 8 bases, leaving 12 bases not matched to a gene. CDR3 sequence reads: CASSPPGTSGELGTQYF. CDR3 nucleotides: TGCGCCAGCAGCCCCCCCGGGACTAGCGGGGAATTGGGTACGCAGTATTTT.

This clone was observed once. The chain links TRBV4-3 to TRBJ2-7; D gene unclear. V dropped 0 bases and J dropped 3 bases, with 12 bases sitting between them. The germline V gene encodes CDR1 LGHNA and CDR2 YSLEER. CDR3 length: 15 amino acids. The CDR3 sequence: CASSQDRSFFYEQYF. CDR3 sequence (DNA): TGCGCCAGCAGCCAAGATCGGAGCTTCTTCTACGAGCAGTACTTC.

This clone was recorded only once. The genes are TRBV5-6 and TRBJ2-7; TRBD1 aligns across 9 bases. The J segment lost 5 bases and the V segment lost 3 bases, leaving 6 bases of the junction unmatched. This CDR3 has 14 amino acids. CDR1 is SGHDT, CDR2 YYEEEE, per germline. CDR3 sequence: CASSSGQGLDEQYF. CDR3 sequence (DNA): TGTGCCAGCAGCTCCGGACAGGGGTTAGACGAGCAGTACTTC.

The chain carries TRBV27 and TRBJ2-1, with a tentative D call TRBD1 (5 bases). The CDR3 extends over 15 amino acids. Germline-derived CDR1 and CDR2 are MNHEY and SMNVEV (reference sequence). Trimming pared 7 bases from V and 5 bases from J, leaving 18 bases between. The CDR3 loop is CASTSPSGSDNEQFF. The CDR3 coding sequence is TGTGCCAGCACATCTCCGTCAGGGTCTGACAATGAGCAGTTCTTC.

The chain employs TRBV6-1 and TRBJ2-5; D gene unclear. The DNA end is more similar to TRBJ2-7, so the J call may be wrong. The CDR3 has 10 amino acids. CDR1 is MNHNS, CDR2 SASEGT, per germline. The CDR3 sequence is CASSAYEQYF. CDR3 in DNA: TGTGCCAGCAGTGCGTACGAGCAGTACTTC.

The CDR3 loop is CATQRPGLGGQFF. DNA for the CDR3: TGTGCCACCCAACGACCGGGACTAGGGGGACAGTTCTTC. The chain couples TRBV28 to TRBJ2-1; 8 bases map to TRBD2. CDR3 length: 13 amino acids. Germline-derived CDR1 and CDR2 are MDHEN and SYDVKM. With 10 bases clipped from V and 13 bases from J, the junction kept 15 bases outside the gene matches.

The chain carries TRBV28 and TRBJ2-5; D possibly corresponds to TRBD2 (6 bases). V lost 3 bases, J lost 2 bases, and 10 bases lay in between. The CDR3 extends over 14 amino acids. Germline CDR1 and CDR2: MDHEN and SYDVKM. For the CDR3, the DNA is TGTGCCAGCAGTTTTAGCGGTACTCAAGAGACCCAGTACTTC. Protein sequence: CASSFSGTQETQYF.